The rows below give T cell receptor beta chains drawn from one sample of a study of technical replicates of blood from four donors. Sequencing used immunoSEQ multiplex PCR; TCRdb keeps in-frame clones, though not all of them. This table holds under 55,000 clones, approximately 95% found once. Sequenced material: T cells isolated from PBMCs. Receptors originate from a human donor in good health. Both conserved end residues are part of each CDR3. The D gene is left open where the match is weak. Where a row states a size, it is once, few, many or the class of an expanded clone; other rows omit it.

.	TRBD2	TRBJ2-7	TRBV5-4	TGTGCCAGCAGCTTCGGCGGGAGGGATTACGAGCAGTACTTC	CASSFGGRDYEQYF
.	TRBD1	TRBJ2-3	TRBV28	TGTGCCAGCAGTCCCGGACAGGCCACAGATACGCAGTATTTT	CASSPGQATDTQYF
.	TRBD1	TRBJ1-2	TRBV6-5	TGTGCCAGCAGTTACTCTCTGGAAGGGGGCAACTATGGCTACACCTTC	CASSYSLEGGNYGYTF
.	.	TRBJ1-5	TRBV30	TGTGCCTGGAGTGATCAGACGGGGCCCCAGCATTTT	CAWSDQTGPQHF
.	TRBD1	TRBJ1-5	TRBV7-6	TGTGCCAGCAGCTTAGCGCCTTGGACAGGGAACAATCAGCCCCAGCATTTT	CASSLAPWTGNNQPQHF
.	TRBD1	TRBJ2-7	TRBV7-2	TGTGCCAGCAGCTTAGGGACAGGACAAAGCTCCTACGAGCAGTACTTC	CASSLGTGQSSYEQYF
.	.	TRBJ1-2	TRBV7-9	TGTGCCAGCAGCTTAGGCTCGGGACTCCTCTATGGCTACACCTTC	CASSLGSGLLYGYTF
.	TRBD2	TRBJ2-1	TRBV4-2	TGTGCCAGCAGCCAAGAGCGGGGGGGCAATGAGCAGTTCTTC	CASSQERGGNEQFF
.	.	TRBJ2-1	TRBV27	TGTGCCAGCAGTTTTGAGAGAGCGTACAATGAGCAGTTCTTC	CASSFERAYNEQFF
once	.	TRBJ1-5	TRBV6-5	TGTGCCAGCAGTTTGACAGTTTATAGCAATCAGCCCCAGCATTTT	CASSLTVYSNQPQHF
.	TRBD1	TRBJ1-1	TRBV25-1	TGTGCCAGCAGCCGACCTGGGACAGGGGTTAGTCGGGTCACTGAAGCTTTCTTT	CASSRPGTGVSRVTEAFF
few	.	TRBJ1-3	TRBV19	TGTGCCAGTAGTATCGGGTCGGCTGGAAACACCATATATTTT	CASSIGSAGNTIYF
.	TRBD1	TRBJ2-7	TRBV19	TGTGCCAGTAGTATAGTTTCCGGGACAGGTATCCCCTACGAGCAGTACTTC	CASSIVSGTGIPYEQYF